This T cell receptor (beta chain) was observed in a study of T cell clonality in common variable immunodeficiency (dated by TCRdb to 2015 to 2017). CVID samples and control samples contributed equivalent amounts of genomic DNA as sequencing input. For every sample, a 60 bp segment covering the rearranged TCRbeta CDR3 region was amplified and then sequenced. The immunoSEQ assay, a bias-corrected multiplex PCR combined with high-throughput sequencing, was used to amplify TCRbeta. Turning to the authors' computational methods: Every unique nucleotide sequence counted as a clone and was annotated with V, D and J genes, copy number and frequency. Sequences were labeled productive if in frame, and non-productive if out of frame or containing stop codons. As previously described, clonality was computed from Shannon's entropy. Mean CDR3 Kyte-Doolittle hydropathy was derived from the predicted amino acid sequences of productive clones. Using the R hclust function, scaled V gene usage was clustered hierarchically with Manhattan distance and complete linkage. Sharing of clones by CDR3 amino acid sequence was evaluated by resampling 12 repertoires per group over 100 rounds. The repertoires were screened for 55 to 75 published EBV-specific TCRbeta sequences and 200 to 250 published CMV-specific TCRbeta sequences. A couple of CVID samples that yielded fewer than 10,000 sequences were excluded from the analysis, so fewer than 45 CVID repertoires were retained. As stored in TCRdb, this immuneACCESS dataset retains in-frame rearrangements with V and J assigned. A fraction of the clones does not appear; measured against another copy, unresolved V genes explain less than half of the discrepancy, and the remainder lacks a known reason. The V and J calls and clone size were taken over from that table, and D and trimming were inferred from the DNA. For this sample, about 28,000 clones appear and none is a singleton. Of the sample, around an eighth is held by the ten largest clones.

Both CVID patients and healthy controls were predominantly of Caucasian heritage. Heparinized peripheral whole blood samples of about 4.5 to 8.5 ml were collected from each donor. Genomic DNA from adults with common variable immune deficiency (CVID) and from healthy adult controls was the source for sequencing TCRbeta CDR3 repertoires. The control group was made up of roughly 22 healthy adult volunteers (about ten male and roughly twelve female) whose ages ranged from about 20 to 66 years, with a mean age of roughly 30. Diluted blood was subjected to density centrifugation over Hypaque 1077 or Ficoll-Paque for isolation of peripheral blood mononuclear cells. Genomic DNA was obtained from unsorted mononuclear cells through either Qiagen column purification or a centrifugation-based method. With respect to this clone: What this receptor recognizes is not known.

Here is what the overall study found, with its caveats: It was noted by the authors that sequencing of the repertoires of T cell subpopulations would be needed to clarify the cause of the increased clonality in CVID. Fewer TCRbeta clones were shared among CVID subjects than among healthy controls (p < 0.0001). TCRbeta clonality was higher in CVID subjects than in healthy controls (t-test p = 0.018), and the increase was most characteristic of about a third of subjects. Correlations between repertoire features and clinical complications were limited by patient heterogeneity within the CVID cohort. CVID TCRbeta sequences reportedly showed fewer deletions and N-nucleotide insertions and lacked highly modified clones with 13 or more V deletions. Although equal DNA input was used, an average of approximately 74,000 unique sequences per sample was obtained for controls, compared with some 34,000 for CVID samples.

Sequenced material: peripheral blood mononuclear cells. This TCR derives from a person aged 18 to 75 in good health.

Here the CDR3 is given as CASSFLGSNTEAFF. The part of the CDR3 DNA that was read is TGTGCCAGCAGCTTCCTGGGCAGCAACACTGAA. The chain is made from TRBV11-3 and TRBJ1-1; the D gene lacks a confident call. The DNA ends 3 residues before the CDR3 does, and the rest of the CDR3 is filled in from the germline J gene. V is reduced by 3 bases and J by 2 bases, leaving a spacing of 10 bases between them. The CDR3 runs 14 amino acids, cysteine and phenylalanine included. The CDR3 was read in part: 33 bases, with the frame set at base 1. The germline V gene encodes CDR1 SGHNT and CDR2 YENEEA.